Listed below are T cell receptor beta chains from one sample, sequenced in a study of OX40 agonist ivuxolimab in advanced cancers. Clones were sequenced by immunoSEQ multiplex PCR, and TCRdb holds only the in-frame ones, with some missing. The top ten clones hold roughly 4% of a sample with more than 30,000 clones, around 90% of them seen once. Sequencing was performed on CD4+ or CD8+ T cells sorted from blood, taken in a trial of the OX40 agonist ivuxolimab. Receptor source: an adult with an advanced solid tumor such as melanoma, head and neck, liver or kidney cancer. Each CDR3 is given with its conserved first and last residue. The D gene is left open where the match is weak. Rows may omit the clone size; those that give it use once, few, many or a size class.

J | D | V | size | CDR3 | DNA
TRBJ2-5 | TRBD1 | TRBV10-3 | NA | CAIKGQRETQYF | TGTGCCATCAAGGGACAGAGGGAGACCCAGTACTTC
TRBJ1-2 | NA | TRBV29-1 | many | CSAQPREAGVGNGYTF | TGCAGCGCTCAACCTCGGGAGGCTGGTGTTGGAAATGGCTACACCTTC
TRBJ2-6 | NA | TRBV19 | few | CASKKVSGANVLTF | TGTGCCAGTAAGAAAGTTTCTGGGGCCAACGTCCTGACTTTC
TRBJ1-6 | NA | TRBV7-7 | NA | CASSLGGNSPLHF | TGTGCCAGCAGCTTAGGGGGGAATTCACCCCTCCACTTT
TRBJ1-5 | NA | TRBV14 | NA | CASSQVASQPQHF | TGTGCCAGCAGCCAAGTGGCGAGTCAGCCCCAGCATTTT
TRBJ1-3 | TRBD1 | TRBV7-2 | NA | CASSLVGTVSGNTIYF | TGTGCCAGCAGCTTAGTTGGGACAGTCTCTGGAAACACCATATATTTT
TRBJ2-1 | NA | TRBV6-4 | NA | CASSDVGNEQFF | TGTGCCAGCAGTGATGTAGGCAATGAGCAGTTCTTC
TRBJ2-2 | NA | TRBV28 | NA | CATSTGNTGELFF | TGTGCCACCTCGACAGGGAACACCGGGGAGCTGTTTTTT
TRBJ2-7 | NA | TRBV29-1 | NA | CSVGTAKTYEQYF | TGCAGCGTAGGAACGGCTAAAACCTACGAGCAGTACTTC
TRBJ1-1 | NA | TRBV2 | NA | CASAGVRNTEAFF | TGTGCCAGTGCAGGGGTCAGAAACACTGAAGCTTTCTTT
TRBJ2-2 | NA | TRBV7-9 | NA | CASSLGPSSLTGELFF | TGTGCCAGCAGCTTGGGACCTAGCTCACTCACCGGGGAGCTGTTTTTT
TRBJ1-4 | NA | TRBV2 | NA | CASSADSQSRNEKLFF | TGTGCCAGCAGCGCCGACAGCCAGAGCCGAAATGAAAAACTGTTTTTT
TRBJ1-2 | NA | TRBV2 | NA | CASSGRVFGNGYTF | TGTGCCAGCAGTGGTCGTGTGTTCGGGAATGGCTACACCTTC
TRBJ1-1 | NA | TRBV11-2 | NA | CASSLTSAPAEAFF | TGTGCCAGCAGTTTGACCTCAGCTCCGGCTGAAGCTTTCTTT
TRBJ2-2 | NA | TRBV25-1 | NA | CASSEGFTGIGELFF | TGTGCCAGCAGTGAGGGATTTACGGGCATCGGGGAGCTGTTTTTT
TRBJ1-1 | NA | TRBV6-5 | NA | CASSYSGLANTEAFF | TGTGCCAGCAGTTACTCGGGGTTGGCGAACACTGAAGCTTTCTTT
TRBJ2-2 | NA | TRBV7-6 | few | CASSYVGWGTPNTGELFF | TGTGCCAGCAGCTACGTGGGGTGGGGGACTCCGAACACCGGGGAGCTGTTTTTT
TRBJ2-3 | NA | TRBV2 | NA | CASKRHSSTDTQYF | TGTGCCAGCAAGCGACACTCTAGCACAGATACGCAGTATTTT
TRBJ1-2 | TRBD1 | TRBV5-1 | NA | CASSLGGTAYGYTF | TGCGCCAGCAGCTTGGGCGGGACAGCCTATGGCTACACCTTC
TRBJ2-7 | NA | TRBV6-6 | NA | CASGESYEQYF | TGCGCCTCCGGGGAATCCTACGAGCAGTACTTC
TRBJ1-5 | TRBD1 | TRBV19 | NA | CASSTGGLYSNQPQHF | TGTGCCAGTAGTACAGGGGGCCTTTATAGCAATCAGCCCCAGCATTTT
TRBJ1-4 | TRBD1 | TRBV7-8 | NA | CASRDRGRTNEKLFF | TGTGCCAGCCGGGACAGGGGGCGTACTAATGAAAAACTGTTTTTT
TRBJ2-7 | TRBD1 | TRBV6-5 | NA | CASSKGQGGAYEQYF | TGTGCCAGCAGTAAGGGACAGGGTGGAGCCTACGAGCAGTACTTC
TRBJ2-1 | TRBD2 | TRBV19 | NA | CASTGTSGDNEQFF | TGTGCCAGTACGGGGACTAGCGGCGACAATGAGCAGTTCTTC
TRBJ2-7 | NA | TRBV2 | NA | CATRDFHYEQYF | TGTGCCACCAGAGATTTTCACTACGAGCAGTACTTC
TRBJ2-7 | TRBD2 | TRBV28 | NA | CASSLWASGSYEQYF | TGTGCCAGCAGTTTATGGGCTAGCGGGAGTTACGAGCAGTACTTC
TRBJ2-5 | NA | TRBV25-1 | NA | CASSEFVQETQYF | TGTGCCAGCAGTGAATTCGTCCAAGAGACCCAGTACTTC
TRBJ1-6 | NA | TRBV9 | NA | CASSPGLLEPNSPLHF | TGTGCCAGCAGCCCCGGACTGTTAGAACCCAATTCACCCCTCCACTTT
TRBJ2-1 | NA | TRBV19 | NA | CASSIWSGDNEQFF | TGTGCCAGTAGTATTTGGTCGGGAGACAATGAGCAGTTCTTC
TRBJ2-5 | TRBD1 | TRBV2 | NA | CASSANRGSAQYF | TGTGCCAGCAGTGCCAACAGGGGATCGGCCCAGTACTTC
TRBJ2-1 | NA | TRBV6-1 | NA | CASSPVQVYNEQFF | TGTGCCAGCAGCCCCGTGCAGGTATACAATGAGCAGTTCTTC
TRBJ2-7 | NA | TRBV6-6 | NA | CASSPHTEQYF | TGTGCCAGCAGTCCGCATACCGAGCAGTACTTC
TRBJ1-2 | NA | TRBV5-1 | few | CASSLGKGGFGYTF | TGCGCCAGCAGCTTGGGTAAAGGGGGGTTTGGCTACACCTTC
TRBJ2-1 | TRBD2 | TRBV28 | NA | CASSFLLLAGNNEQFF | TGTGCCAGCAGTTTCCTCCTACTAGCGGGGAACAATGAGCAGTTCTTC
TRBJ2-1 | NA | TRBV7-2 | NA | CASSRNWGNEQFF | TGTGCCAGCAGCCGAAATTGGGGCAATGAGCAGTTCTTC
TRBJ2-3 | NA | TRBV4-1 | NA | CASSQDWVITDTQYF | TGCGCCAGCAGCCAAGATTGGGTAATCACAGATACGCAGTATTTT
TRBJ1-1 | NA | TRBV19 | NA | CASSVSQYTEAFF | TGTGCCAGTAGTGTCTCCCAGTACACTGAAGCTTTCTTT
TRBJ2-1 | NA | TRBV2 | NA | CASSEDGAFGDEQFF | TGTGCCAGCAGTGAAGATGGGGCGTTTGGGGATGAGCAGTTCTTC
TRBJ1-5 | NA | TRBV28 | few | CASSLRVGAFSNQPQHF | TGTGCCAGCAGTCTCCGGGTCGGAGCCTTTAGCAATCAGCCCCAGCATTTT
TRBJ2-1 | NA | TRBV28 | NA | CASSLLREGLRQFF | TGTGCCAGCAGTTTATTAAGAGAGGGATTACGGCAGTTCTTC
TRBJ2-7 | NA | TRBV18 | NA | CASSPGGPRVEQYF | TGTGCCAGCTCACCAGGGGGCCCACGGGTCGAGCAGTACTTC
TRBJ1-4 | NA | TRBV19 | NA | CASSIRRGQGPNEKLFF | TGTGCCAGTAGTATTAGAAGAGGGCAGGGACCTAATGAAAAACTGTTTTTT
TRBJ1-2 | TRBD1 | TRBV6-5 | NA | CASSYDRGPGGYTF | TGTGCCAGCAGTTACGACAGGGGGCCAGGTGGCTACACCTTC
TRBJ2-5 | TRBD2 | TRBV7-9 | NA | CASSPGTNQETQYF | TGTGCCAGCAGCCCGGGGACTAACCAAGAGACCCAGTACTTC
TRBJ1-2 | NA | TRBV6-1 | NA | CASRSDGGLGYGYTF | TGTGCCAGCAGATCAGATGGGGGCCTGGGGTATGGCTACACCTTC
TRBJ1-5 | NA | TRBV7-8 | NA | CASSKYSNQPQHF | TGTGCCAGCAGCAAGTATAGCAATCAGCCCCAGCATTTT
TRBJ2-4 | NA | TRBV7-2 | NA | CASSERVGENIQYF | TGTGCCAGCAGCGAGAGGGTGGGGGAAAACATTCAGTACTTC
TRBJ1-6 | NA | TRBV5-1 | NA | CASSSPRDGNSPLHF | TGCGCCAGCAGCTCACCTCGGGACGGAAATTCACCCCTCCACTTT
TRBJ2-7 | NA | TRBV28 | NA | CASTKTTGASSYEQYF | TGTGCCAGCACGAAAACGACTGGGGCTTCCTCCTACGAGCAGTACTTC
TRBJ2-7 | TRBD2 | TRBV6-5 | NA | CASSYSSSGRGEQYF | TGTGCCAGCAGTTACTCCTCTAGCGGGAGAGGCGAGCAGTACTTC
TRBJ2-7 | NA | TRBV11-2 | NA | CASSRGGTASYEQYF | TGTGCCAGCAGCAGAGGCGGGACCGCTTCTTACGAGCAGTACTTC
TRBJ1-2 | TRBD1 | TRBV7-8 | NA | CASSAHRGENYGYTF | TGTGCCAGCAGCGCTCACAGGGGAGAGAACTATGGCTACACCTTC